Listed here are 10 T cell receptor beta chains from one sample, sequenced in a study of cytomegalovirus exposure and HLA in healthy donors. Primers for the PCR totalled 60 Vbeta and 13 Jbeta. Generated by immunoSEQ multiplex PCR, the TCRdb table keeps only in-frame clones and is missing some. The sample has around 130,000 clones, almost 85% seen once; the top ten hold about 2.5%. The sequencing input was PBMCs. The receptors come from a boy under 10 years old in good health and CMV-seronegative.

V gene TRBV6-4 combines with J gene TRBJ2-1; TRBD2 agrees at 11 bases. Germline CDR1 and CDR2: MRHNA and SNTAGT. Trimming removed 4 bases from V and 7 bases from J; junction bases left unmatched: 6. This CDR3 has 15 amino acids. CDR3 sequence: CASSVGTSGANEQFF. The CDR3 bases are TGTGCCAGCAGTGTGGGGACTAGCGGTGCAAATGAGCAGTTCTTC.

This rearrangement joins TRBV13 to TRBJ2-7; TRBD2 agrees at 8 bases. V shed 5 bases, J shed 7 bases, and the junction held 4 bases outside the gene matches. This CDR3 is built from 12 residues. Germline loops: CDR1 PRHDT, CDR2 FYEKMQ (reference sequence). CDR3 in DNA: TGTGCCAGCAGCGTTGGGACTAGAGAGCAGTACTTC. It codes for CASSVGTREQYF. The entire variable domain, with the rest obtained from reference TRBV13 and TRBJ2-7, is as follows: AAGVIQSPRHLIKEKRETATLKCYPIPRHDTVYWYQQGPGQDPQFLISFYEKMQSDKGSIPDRFSAQQFSDYHSELNMSSLELGDSALYFCASSVGTREQYFGPGTRLTVT.

V and J are TRBV29-1 and TRBJ2-2; 12 bases map to TRBD2. Trimming removed 5 bases from V and 2 bases from J; junction bases left unmatched: 21. The germline V gene has CDR1 SQVTM and CDR2 ANQGSEA. The CDR3 length is 21 residues. The CDR3 DNA reads as TGCAGCGTTCGACTCCGCCTTGGACTAGCGGGGACTGCACGTAACACCGGGGAGCTGTTTTTT. Protein: CSVRLRLGLAGTARNTGELFF.

The chain joins TRBV19 to TRBJ2-5, with a tentative D call TRBD1 (7 bases). CDR3 length: 14 residues. Germline V CDR1 and CDR2: LNHDA, SQIVND (reference sequence). V gave up 7 bases and J gave up 4 bases, with 16 bases separating them. The CDR3 loop reads CASKEGAGRETQYF. The CDR3 DNA reads TGTGCCAGTAAGGAGGGGGCTGGCCGAGAGACCCAGTACTTC.

The V call is TRBV5-6, the J call TRBJ1-6; weak D call: TRBD1 (5 bases). V lost 6 bases and J 7 bases, leaving 14 bases between the germline ends. The CDR3 extends over 14 amino acids. Germline V gene lookup returns CDR1 SGHDT and CDR2 YYEEEE. The CDR3 spells CASTTSDTNSPLHF. The CDR3 nucleotides read TGTGCCAGCACCACGTCGGACACCAATTCACCCCTCCACTTT. The variable domain in full, with the rest retrieved from reference TRBV5-6 and TRBJ1-6, is DAGVTQSPTHLIKTRGQQVTLRCSPKSGHDTVSWYQQALGQGPQFIFQYYEEEERQRGNFPDRFSGHQFPNYSSELNVNALLLGDSALYLCASTTSDTNSPLHFGNGTRLTVT.

The DNA of the CDR3 is TGTGCCAGCAGTGAACCAGGCGGGAGTTCACCCCTCCACTTT. As protein: CASSEPGGSSPLHF. V usage is TRBV6-1 and J usage is TRBJ1-6; D is ambiguous. The CDR3 spans 14 residues. Germline V lookup: CDR1 MNHNS, CDR2 SASEGT. V was shortened by 2 bases and J by 9 bases, with 11 bases between the two germline ends.

The V call is TRBV30, the J call TRBJ1-1; D is undetermined. This CDR3 spans 11 amino acids. V was shortened by 0 bases and J by 11 bases, with 10 bases between the two germline ends. The germline V gene has CDR1 GTSNPN and CDR2 SVGIG (reference sequence). The CDR3, as DNA: TGTGCCTGGAGTGTACAATCTTTCGCTTTCTTT. This encodes CAWSVQSFAFF.

This clone was counted a few times. The V gene is TRBV6-1, the J gene TRBJ2-1, with 8 bases that match TRBD1. V lost 4 bases, J lost 4 bases, and 6 bases stayed unmatched. The CDR3 runs 15 residues. The germline V gene has CDR1 MNHNS and CDR2 SASEGT. The CDR3 DNA reads as TGTGCCAGCAGTGCTACAGGGGGAGGATACAATGAGCAGTTCTTC. It codes for CASSATGGGYNEQFF.

This clone was observed a few times. The V call is TRBV10-1, the J call TRBJ1-3, with D unclear. V was cut by 3 bases and J by 1 base, with 10 bases left in between. There are 15 residues in the CDR3. Germline V lookup: CDR1 WNHNN, CDR2 SYGVQD (reference sequence). CDR3 DNA: TGCGCCAGCAGTGAATTCTCGGTTTCTGGAAACACCATATATTTT. Its translation is CASSEFSVSGNTIYF.

The chain carries TRBV5-8 and TRBJ1-2, with 7 bases lining up with TRBD1. Trimming at V came to 4 bases and at J to 4 bases, leaving 13 bases not matched to a gene. CDR3 length equals 16 residues. The germline gives CDR1 SGHTS, CDR2 YDEGEE. As DNA, the CDR3 is TGTGCCAGCAGCAATCGCCCCTCGACAGGGATCTATGGCTACACCTTC. It yields the protein CASSNRPSTGIYGYTF.